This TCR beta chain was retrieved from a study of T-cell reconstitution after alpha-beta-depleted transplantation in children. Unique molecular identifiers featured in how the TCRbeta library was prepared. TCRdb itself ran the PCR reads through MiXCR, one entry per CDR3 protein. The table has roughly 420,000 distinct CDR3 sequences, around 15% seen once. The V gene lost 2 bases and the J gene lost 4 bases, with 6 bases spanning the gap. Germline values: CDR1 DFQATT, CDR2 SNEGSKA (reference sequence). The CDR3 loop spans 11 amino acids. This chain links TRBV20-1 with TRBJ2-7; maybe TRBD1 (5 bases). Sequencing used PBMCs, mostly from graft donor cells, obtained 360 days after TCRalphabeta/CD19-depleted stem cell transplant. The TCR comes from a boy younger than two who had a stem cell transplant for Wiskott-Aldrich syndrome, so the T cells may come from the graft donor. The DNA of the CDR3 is TGCAGTGCTAGACCAGGGTACGAGCAGTACTTC. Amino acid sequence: CSARPGYEQYF.